These 10 T cell receptor beta chains share one sample of origin, sequenced in a study of vaccination effects on CD4 cells after COVID-19. This table comes from immunoSEQ multiplex PCR, and its TCRdb copy is limited to in-frame clones, with some not included. The table shows over 50,000 clones, with roughly 73% occurring only once. Antigen-specific CD4+ T cells were first expanded with viral peptide pools by the ViraFEST assay and only then sequenced. Having been cultured for ten to eleven days, the cells underwent CD4+ T cell isolation. Participants got two doses of BNT162b2 or mRNA-1273 vaccine. These TCRs are of unknown antigen specificity. The starting material was CD4+ T cells from PBMCs cultured with HCoV-229E spike peptides, obtained after COVID-19 vaccination. All receptors derive from a human donor who received a COVID-19 vaccine.

This clone has only one observation. V is TRBV5-5 and J is TRBJ2-5, with a tentative D call TRBD1 (5 bases). The V gene's germline CDR1 is SGHKS and CDR2 YYEKEE (reference sequence). The CDR3 consists of 14 residues. V was trimmed by 4 bases and J by 2 bases, leaving 12 bases between them. The DNA of the CDR3 is TGTGCCAGCAGCCGTTGGACACCACAAGAGACCCAGTACTTC. Encoded protein: CASSRWTPQETQYF.

In its sample, this clone was seen a few times. This chain connects TRBV5-1 to TRBJ2-2; the D is unclear. V lost 0 bases, J lost 7 bases, and 13 bases lay in between. The CDR3 sequence is 15 residues long. The germline gives CDR1 SGHRS, CDR2 YFSETQ. The CDR3 reads CASSLGAGQNGELFF. The CDR3 DNA sequence: TGCGCCAGCAGCTTGGGGGCAGGTCAAAACGGGGAGCTGTTTTTT.

This clone has just a few counts. The chain carries TRBV24-1 and TRBJ1-5, with D perhaps TRBD1 (6 bases). This CDR3 region has 14 residues. CDR1 and CDR2 from the germline V gene are KGHDR and SFDVKD. The V end was cut by 3 bases, the J end by 6 bases, with 11 bases between. In nucleotides, the CDR3 is TGTGCCACCAGTGATACCAGGGGAAGTCAGCCCCAGCATTTT. Amino acid sequence: CATSDTRGSQPQHF.

This clone was seen only once. CDR3 sequence reads: CASSPSRYNEQFF. DNA of the CDR3: TGTGCCAGCAGCCCCTCCCGGTACAATGAGCAGTTCTTC. The chain uses TRBV7-2 and TRBJ2-1; no definite D call. This CDR3 contains 13 residues. V was cut by 5 bases and J by 4 bases, with 9 bases left in between. Germline values: CDR1 SGHTA, CDR2 FQGNSA.

V and J are TRBV7-2 and TRBJ2-7; 8 bases match TRBD1. Unmatched junction bases numbered 14, after V lost 1 base and J lost 6 bases. There are 17 residues in the CDR3. Germline V lookup: CDR1 SGHTA, CDR2 FQGNSA. CDR3 region: CASSLDLMGGRGREQYV. DNA for the CDR3: TGTGCCAGCAGCTTAGACTTAATGGGAGGCAGGGGGCGCGAGCAGTACGTC.

The chain combines TRBV28 with TRBJ1-3, with 7 bases that match TRBD1. Germline CDR1 MDHEN, CDR2 SYDVKM. CDR3 size: 15 residues. V dropped 6 bases and J dropped 3; count of bases not matched to a gene: 8. This chain's CDR3 is CASRAAGGSGNTIYF. The DNA for the CDR3 is TGTGCCAGCAGGGCGGCAGGGGGAAGTGGAAACACCATATATTTT.

This chain links TRBV13 with TRBJ2-2; TRBD1 or TRBD2 may be the D gene (5 bases each). The CDR3 loop spans 15 amino acids. V gave up 6 bases and J gave up 5 bases, with 16 bases separating them. Germline loops: CDR1 PRHDT, CDR2 FYEKMQ (reference sequence). The CDR3 loop reads CASRGTGTSTGELFF. The CDR3 bases are TGTGCCAGCAGAGGAACCGGGACCTCAACCGGGGAGCTGTTTTTT.

This clone was detected once. This sequence joins TRBV18 and TRBJ2-5, with a tentative D call TRBD2 (7 bases). The CDR3 is 16 amino acids. V lost 4 bases and J lost 5, with 20 bases in between. The germline CDR1 and CDR2 sequences are KGHSH and LQKENI. The CDR3 spells CASSLTASGGDETQYF. The CDR3 region has the DNA TGTGCCAGCTCACTGACGGCTTCGGGGGGCGATGAGACCCAGTACTTC.

This chain links TRBV5-1 with TRBJ2-3, with 7 positions matching TRBD1. The germline CDR1 and CDR2 sequences are SGHRS and YFSETQ. The length of the CDR3 is 14 residues. J was trimmed by 2 bases and V by 3 bases; bases with no gene match: 3. The CDR3, as DNA: TGCGCCAGCAGCTCACAGGGGCCCACAGATACGCAGTATTTT. It yields the protein CASSSQGPTDTQYF.

The rearrangement links TRBV5-6 to TRBJ2-3; 9 nucleotides align to TRBD2. After removal of 4 bases from V and 0 bases from J, the junction contained 9 bases not matched to a gene. The CDR3 is 17 residues long. Germline loops: CDR1 SGHDT, CDR2 YYEEEE. The CDR3 DNA follows: TGTGCCAGCAGCACGCTAGCGGGGAGGTTAAGCACAGATACGCAGTATTTT. It translates to CASSTLAGRLSTDTQYF.